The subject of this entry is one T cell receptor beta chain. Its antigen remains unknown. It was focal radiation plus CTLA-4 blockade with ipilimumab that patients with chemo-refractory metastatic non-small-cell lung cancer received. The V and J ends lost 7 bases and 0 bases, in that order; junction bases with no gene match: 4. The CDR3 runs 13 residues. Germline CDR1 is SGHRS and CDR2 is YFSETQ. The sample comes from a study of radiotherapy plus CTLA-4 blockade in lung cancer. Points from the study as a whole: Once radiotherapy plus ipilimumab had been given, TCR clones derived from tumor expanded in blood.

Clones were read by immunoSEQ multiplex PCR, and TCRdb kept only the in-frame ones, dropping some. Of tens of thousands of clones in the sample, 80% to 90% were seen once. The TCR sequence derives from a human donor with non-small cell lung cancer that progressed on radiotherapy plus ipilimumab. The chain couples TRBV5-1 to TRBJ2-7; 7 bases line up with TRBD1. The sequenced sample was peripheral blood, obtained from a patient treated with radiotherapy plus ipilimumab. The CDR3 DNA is TGCGCCAGCGCCCGGGACAGCTCCTACGAGCAGTACTTC. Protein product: CASARDSSYEQYF.